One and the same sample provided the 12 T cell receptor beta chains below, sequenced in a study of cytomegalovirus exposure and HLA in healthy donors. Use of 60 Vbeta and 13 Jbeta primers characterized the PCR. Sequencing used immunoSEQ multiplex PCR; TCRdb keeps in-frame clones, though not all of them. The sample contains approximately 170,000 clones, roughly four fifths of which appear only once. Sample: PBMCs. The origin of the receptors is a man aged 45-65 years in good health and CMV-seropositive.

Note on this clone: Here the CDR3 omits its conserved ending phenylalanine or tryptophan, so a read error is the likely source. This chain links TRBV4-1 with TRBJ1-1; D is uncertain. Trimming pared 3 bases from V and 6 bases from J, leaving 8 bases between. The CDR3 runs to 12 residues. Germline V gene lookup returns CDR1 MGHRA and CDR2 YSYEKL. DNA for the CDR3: TGCGCCAGCAGCCAGGGCCCCTCTGAAGCTTTCTCT. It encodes CASSQGPSEAFS.

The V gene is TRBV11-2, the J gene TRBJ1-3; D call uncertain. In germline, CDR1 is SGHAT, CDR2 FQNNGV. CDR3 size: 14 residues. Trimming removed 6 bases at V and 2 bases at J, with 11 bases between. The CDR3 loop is CASRSPGAGNTIYF. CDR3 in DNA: TGTGCCAGCAGGAGTCCGGGAGCTGGAAACACCATATATTTT.

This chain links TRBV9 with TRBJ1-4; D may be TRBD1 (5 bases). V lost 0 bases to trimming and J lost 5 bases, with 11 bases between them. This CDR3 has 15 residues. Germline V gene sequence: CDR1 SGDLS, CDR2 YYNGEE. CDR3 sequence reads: CASSVAAGMNEKLFF. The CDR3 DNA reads TGTGCCAGCAGCGTAGCGGCAGGGATGAATGAAAAACTGTTTTTT.

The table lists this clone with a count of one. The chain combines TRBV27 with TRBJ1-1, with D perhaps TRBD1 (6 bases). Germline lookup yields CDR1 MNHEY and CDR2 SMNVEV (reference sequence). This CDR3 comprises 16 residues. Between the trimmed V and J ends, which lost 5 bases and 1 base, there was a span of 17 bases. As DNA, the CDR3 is TGTGCCAGCAGTCTCGCCGGCAGGGGACCGAACACTGAAGCTTTCTTT. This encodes CASSLAGRGPNTEAFF.

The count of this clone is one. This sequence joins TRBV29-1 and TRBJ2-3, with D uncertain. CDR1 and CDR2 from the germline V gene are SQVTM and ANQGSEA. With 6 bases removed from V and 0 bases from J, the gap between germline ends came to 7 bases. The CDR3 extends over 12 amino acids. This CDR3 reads CSVPGSTDTQYF. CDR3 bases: TGCAGCGTCCCCGGGAGCACAGATACGCAGTATTTT.

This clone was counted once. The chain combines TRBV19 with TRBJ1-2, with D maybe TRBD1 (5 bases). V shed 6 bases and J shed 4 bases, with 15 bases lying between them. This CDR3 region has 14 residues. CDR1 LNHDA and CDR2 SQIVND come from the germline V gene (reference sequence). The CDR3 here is CASSAGGAGYGYTF. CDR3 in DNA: TGTGCCAGTAGCGCGGGGGGAGCGGGCTATGGCTACACCTTC.

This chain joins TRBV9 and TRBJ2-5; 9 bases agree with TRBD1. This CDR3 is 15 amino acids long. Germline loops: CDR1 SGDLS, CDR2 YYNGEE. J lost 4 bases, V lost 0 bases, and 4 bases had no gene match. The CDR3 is CASSVAPDRGETQYF. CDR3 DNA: TGTGCCAGCAGCGTAGCTCCGGACAGGGGAGAGACCCAGTACTTC. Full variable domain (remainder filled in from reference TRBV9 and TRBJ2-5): DSGVTQTPKHLITATGQRVTLRCSPRSGDLSVYWYQQSLDQGLQFLIQYYNGEERAKGNILERFSAQQFPDLHSELNLSSLELGDSALYFCASSVAPDRGETQYFGPGTRLLVL.

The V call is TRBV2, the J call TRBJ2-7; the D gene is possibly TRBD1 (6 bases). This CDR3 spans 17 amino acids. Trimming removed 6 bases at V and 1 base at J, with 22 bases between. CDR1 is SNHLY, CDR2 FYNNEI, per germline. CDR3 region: CASRKSVRQVQSYEQYF. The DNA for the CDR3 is TGTGCCAGCAGGAAATCCGTCCGACAGGTTCAGTCCTACGAGCAGTACTTC.

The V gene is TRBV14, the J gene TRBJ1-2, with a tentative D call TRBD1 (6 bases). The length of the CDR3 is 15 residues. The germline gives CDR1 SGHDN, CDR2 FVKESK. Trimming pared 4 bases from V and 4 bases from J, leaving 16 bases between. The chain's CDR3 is CASSRMTGITYGYTF. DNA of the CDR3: TGTGCCAGCAGCCGAATGACAGGAATAACCTATGGCTACACCTTC. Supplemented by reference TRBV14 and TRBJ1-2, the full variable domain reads EAGVTQFPSHSVIEKGQTVTLRCDPISGHDNLYWYRRVMGKEIKFLLHFVKESKQDESGMPNNRFLAERTGGTYSTLKVQPAELEDSGVYFCASSRMTGITYGYTFGSGTRLTVV.

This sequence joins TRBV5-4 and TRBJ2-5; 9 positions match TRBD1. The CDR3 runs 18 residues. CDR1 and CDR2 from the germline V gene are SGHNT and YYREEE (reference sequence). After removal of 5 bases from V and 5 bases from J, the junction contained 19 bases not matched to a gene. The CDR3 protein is CASRPRSTGGGVGETQYF. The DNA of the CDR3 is TGTGCCAGCAGACCACGTAGTACAGGGGGCGGCGTGGGGGAGACCCAGTACTTC.

The CDR3: CASSPLRDSNTEAFF. DNA of the CDR3: TGTGCCAGCAGTCCTTTACGGGACAGTAACACTGAAGCTTTCTTT. The chain uses TRBV27 and TRBJ1-1; TRBD1 aligns across 7 bases. Germline V gives CDR1 MNHEY, CDR2 SMNVEV (reference sequence). The CDR3 is 15 amino acids. The J segment lost 2 bases and the V segment lost 5 bases, leaving 8 bases of the junction unmatched.

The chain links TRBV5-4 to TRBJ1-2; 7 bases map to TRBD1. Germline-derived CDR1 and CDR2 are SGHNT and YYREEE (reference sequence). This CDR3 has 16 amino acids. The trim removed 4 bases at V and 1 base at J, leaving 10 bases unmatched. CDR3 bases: TGTGCCAGCAGCGAGCCGGGACAGAAACATAACTATGGCTACACCTTC. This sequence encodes CASSEPGQKHNYGYTF.